This T cell receptor (beta chain) derives from a study of Ad26.COV2.S vaccination and SARS-CoV-2 variants. Study background: Each vaccinee took Ad26.COV2.S intramuscularly, once or twice 56 days apart.

A few counts support this clone. Trimming pared 4 bases from V and 4 bases from J, leaving 14 bases between. There are 14 residues in the CDR3. Per germline, CDR1 GTSNPN and CDR2 SVGIG (reference sequence). Described treatment: over 15 received Ad26.COV2.S at low or high dose, single or two shots; about 5 received placebo; per-sample allocation not given. The study sampled participants on day 63 after the first vaccine or placebo injection. Here immunoSEQ multiplex PCR was the method, and the copy in TCRdb shows in-frame clones only, minus some. Of around 320,000 clones detected, 85% appear once; the ten largest clones hold roughly 2%.

The origin of this receptor is a person between 18 and 59 years old who received the Ad26.COV2.S COVID-19 vaccine or a placebo. The sample in question was peripheral blood, obtained in a trial of Ad26.COV2.S vaccine versus placebo. This chain links TRBV30 with TRBJ2-1; the D call may be TRBD1 or TRBD2 (6 bases each). CDR3 nucleotides: TGTGCCTGGACTGCTCGGGGGCTATACAATGAGCAGTTCTTC. The encoded protein is CAWTARGLYNEQFF.